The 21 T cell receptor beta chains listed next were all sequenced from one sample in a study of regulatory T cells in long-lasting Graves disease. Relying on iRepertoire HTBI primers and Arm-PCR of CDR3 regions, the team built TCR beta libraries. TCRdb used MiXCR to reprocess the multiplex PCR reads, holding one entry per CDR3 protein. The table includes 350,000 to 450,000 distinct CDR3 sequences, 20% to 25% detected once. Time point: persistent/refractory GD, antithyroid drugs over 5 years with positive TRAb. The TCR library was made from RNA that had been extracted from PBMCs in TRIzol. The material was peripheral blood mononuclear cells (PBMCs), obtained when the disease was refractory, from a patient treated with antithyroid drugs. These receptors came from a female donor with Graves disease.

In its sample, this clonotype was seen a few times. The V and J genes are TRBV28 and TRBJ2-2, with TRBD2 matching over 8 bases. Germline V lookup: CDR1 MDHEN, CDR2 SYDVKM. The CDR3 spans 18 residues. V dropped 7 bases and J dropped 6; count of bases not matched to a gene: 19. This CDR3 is CASNSRPGAGGQPGELFF. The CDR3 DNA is TGTGCCAGCAACTCTCGGCCGGGGGCGGGAGGCCAACCCGGGGAGCTGTTTTTT.

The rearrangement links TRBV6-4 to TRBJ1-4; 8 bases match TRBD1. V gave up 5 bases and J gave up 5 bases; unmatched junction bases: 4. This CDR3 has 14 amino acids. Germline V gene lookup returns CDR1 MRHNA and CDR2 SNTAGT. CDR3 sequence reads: CASSRTGKNEKLFF. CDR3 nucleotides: TGTGCCAGCAGTAGGACAGGGAAGAATGAAAAACTGTTTTTT.

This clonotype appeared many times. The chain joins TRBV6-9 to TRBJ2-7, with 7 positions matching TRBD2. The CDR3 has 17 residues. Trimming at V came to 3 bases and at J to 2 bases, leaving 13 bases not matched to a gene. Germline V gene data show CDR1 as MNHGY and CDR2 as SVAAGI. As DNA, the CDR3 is TGTGCCAGCAGTTACCCCCTGGGAGGGCGCGCAACCTACGAGCAGTACTTC. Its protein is CASSYPLGGRATYEQYF.

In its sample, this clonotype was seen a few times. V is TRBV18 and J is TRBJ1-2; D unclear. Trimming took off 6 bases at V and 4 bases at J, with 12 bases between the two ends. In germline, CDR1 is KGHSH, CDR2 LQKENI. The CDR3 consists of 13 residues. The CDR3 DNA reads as TGTGCCAGCTCCGGGAACTCTCTCTATGGCTACACCTTC. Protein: CASSGNSLYGYTF.

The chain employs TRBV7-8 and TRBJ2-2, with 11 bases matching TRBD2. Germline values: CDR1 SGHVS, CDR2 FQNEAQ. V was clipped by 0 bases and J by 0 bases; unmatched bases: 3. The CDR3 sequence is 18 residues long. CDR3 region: CASSLAGTSGANTGELFF. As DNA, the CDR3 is TGTGCCAGCAGCTTAGCGGGGACTAGCGGAGCGAACACCGGGGAGCTGTTTTTT. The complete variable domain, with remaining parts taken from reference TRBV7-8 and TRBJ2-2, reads GAGVSQSPRYKVAKRGQDVALRCDPISGHVSLFWYQQALGQGPEFLTYFQNEAQLDKSGLPSDRFFAERPEGSVSTLKIQRTQQEDSAVYLCASSLAGTSGANTGELFFGEGSRLTVL.

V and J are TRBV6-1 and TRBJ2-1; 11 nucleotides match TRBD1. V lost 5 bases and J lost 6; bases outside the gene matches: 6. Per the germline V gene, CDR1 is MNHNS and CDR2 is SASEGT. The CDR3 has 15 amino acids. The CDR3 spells CASSLGQGAPNEQFF. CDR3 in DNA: TGTGCCAGCAGTCTTGGACAGGGGGCCCCCAATGAGCAGTTCTTC.

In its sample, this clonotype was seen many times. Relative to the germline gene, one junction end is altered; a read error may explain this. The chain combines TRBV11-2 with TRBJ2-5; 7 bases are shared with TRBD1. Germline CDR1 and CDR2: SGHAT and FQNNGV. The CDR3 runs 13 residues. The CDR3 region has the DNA TGTGCCAGCAGCTTAGCAAGACAGGGCCCTGCCCGCTTC. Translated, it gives CASSLARQGPARF.

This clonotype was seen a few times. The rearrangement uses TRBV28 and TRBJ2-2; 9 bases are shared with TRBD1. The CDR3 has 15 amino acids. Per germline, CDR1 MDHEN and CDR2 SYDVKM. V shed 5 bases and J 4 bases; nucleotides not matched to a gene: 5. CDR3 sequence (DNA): TGTGCCAGCAGTACAGGGGGCGCGGGCACCGGGGAGCTGTTTTTT. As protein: CASSTGGAGTGELFF.

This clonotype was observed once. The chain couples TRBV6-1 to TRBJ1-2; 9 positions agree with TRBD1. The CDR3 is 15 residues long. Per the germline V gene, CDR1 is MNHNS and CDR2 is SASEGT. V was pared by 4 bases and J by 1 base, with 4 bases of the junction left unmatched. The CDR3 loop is CASSAQGAHNYGYTF. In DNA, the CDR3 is TGTGCCAGCAGTGCACAGGGGGCGCATAACTATGGCTACACCTTC.

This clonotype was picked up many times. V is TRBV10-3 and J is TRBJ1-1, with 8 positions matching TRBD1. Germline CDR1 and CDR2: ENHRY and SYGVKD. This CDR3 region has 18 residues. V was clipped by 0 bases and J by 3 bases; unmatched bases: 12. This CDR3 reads CAISESDRAARRYTEAFF. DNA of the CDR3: TGTGCCATCAGTGAGTCGGACAGGGCCGCTCGGCGGTACACTGAAGCTTTCTTT.

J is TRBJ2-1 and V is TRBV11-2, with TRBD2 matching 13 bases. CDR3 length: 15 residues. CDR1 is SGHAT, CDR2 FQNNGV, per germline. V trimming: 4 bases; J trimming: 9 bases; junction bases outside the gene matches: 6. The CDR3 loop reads CASSSGLAGVGEQFF. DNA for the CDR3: TGTGCCAGCAGCTCAGGACTAGCGGGAGTGGGTGAGCAGTTCTTC.

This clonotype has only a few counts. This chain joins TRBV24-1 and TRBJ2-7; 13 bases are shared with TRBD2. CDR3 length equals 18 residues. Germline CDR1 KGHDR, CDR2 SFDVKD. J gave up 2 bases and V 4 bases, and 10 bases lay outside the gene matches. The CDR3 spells CATSDPGPGLAGTYEQYF. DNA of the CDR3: TGTGCCACCAGTGACCCCGGACCGGGACTAGCGGGAACCTACGAGCAGTACTTC.

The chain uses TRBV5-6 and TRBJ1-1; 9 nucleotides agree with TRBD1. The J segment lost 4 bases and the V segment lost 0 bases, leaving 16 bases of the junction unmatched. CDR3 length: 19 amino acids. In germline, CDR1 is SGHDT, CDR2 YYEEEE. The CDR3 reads CASSLAPGQGWGRSTEAFF. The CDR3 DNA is TGTGCCAGCAGCTTGGCCCCGGGACAGGGTTGGGGGAGGTCCACTGAAGCTTTCTTT.

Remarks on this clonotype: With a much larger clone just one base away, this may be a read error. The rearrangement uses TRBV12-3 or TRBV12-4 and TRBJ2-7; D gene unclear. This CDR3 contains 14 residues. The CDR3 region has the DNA TGTGCCAGCAGTTTAGCGCTAACAGCCTACGAGCGGTACTTC. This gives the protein CASSLALTAYERYF.

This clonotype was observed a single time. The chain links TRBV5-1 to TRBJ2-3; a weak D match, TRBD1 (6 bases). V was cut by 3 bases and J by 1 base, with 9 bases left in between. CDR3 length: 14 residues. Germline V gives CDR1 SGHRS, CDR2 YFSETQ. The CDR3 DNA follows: TGCGCCAGCAGCTCGAGACAGGGCACAGATACGCAGTATTTT. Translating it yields CASSSRQGTDTQYF.

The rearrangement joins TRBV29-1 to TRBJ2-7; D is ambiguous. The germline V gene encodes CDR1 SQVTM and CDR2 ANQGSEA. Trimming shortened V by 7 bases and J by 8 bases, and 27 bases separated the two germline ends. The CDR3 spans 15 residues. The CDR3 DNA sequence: TGCAGCGCCTCCGGATTCACAGAGTACGAGTTCCAGCAGTACTTC. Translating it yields CSASGFTEYEFQQYF.

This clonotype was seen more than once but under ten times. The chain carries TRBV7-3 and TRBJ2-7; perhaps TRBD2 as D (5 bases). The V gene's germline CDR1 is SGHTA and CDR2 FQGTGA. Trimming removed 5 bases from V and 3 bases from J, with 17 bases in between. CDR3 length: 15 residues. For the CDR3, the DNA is TGTGCCAGCAGCCTCTCCGGAGGATTAGGCTACGAGCAGTACTTC. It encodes CASSLSGGLGYEQYF.

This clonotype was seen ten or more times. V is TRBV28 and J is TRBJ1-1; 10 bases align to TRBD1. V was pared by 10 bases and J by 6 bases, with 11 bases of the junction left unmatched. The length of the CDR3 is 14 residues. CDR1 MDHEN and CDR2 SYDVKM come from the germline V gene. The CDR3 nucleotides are TGTGCCATACTAAAAGGACAGGGGGGCTCTGAAGCTTTCTTT. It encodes CAILKGQGGSEAFF.

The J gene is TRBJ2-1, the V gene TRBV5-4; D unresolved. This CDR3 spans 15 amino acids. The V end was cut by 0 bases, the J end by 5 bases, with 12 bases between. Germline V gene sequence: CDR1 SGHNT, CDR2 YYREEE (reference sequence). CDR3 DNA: TGTGCCAGCAGCTTGGACAAAGCAAAGGACAATGAGCAGTTCTTC. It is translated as CASSLDKAKDNEQFF.

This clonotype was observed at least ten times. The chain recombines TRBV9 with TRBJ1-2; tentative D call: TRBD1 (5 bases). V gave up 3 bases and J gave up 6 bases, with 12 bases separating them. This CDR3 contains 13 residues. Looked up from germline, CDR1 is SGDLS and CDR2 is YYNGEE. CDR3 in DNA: TGTGCCAGCAGCGGATCGGGGGGACATGGCTACACCTTC. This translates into CASSGSGGHGYTF.

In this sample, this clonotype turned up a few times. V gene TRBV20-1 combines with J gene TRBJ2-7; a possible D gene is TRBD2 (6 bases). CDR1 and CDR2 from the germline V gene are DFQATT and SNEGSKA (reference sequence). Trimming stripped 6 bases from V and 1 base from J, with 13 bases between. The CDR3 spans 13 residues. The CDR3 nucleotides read TGCAGTGCCTTTCTTAGCGGATCCTACGAGCAGTACTTC. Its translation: CSAFLSGSYEQYF.